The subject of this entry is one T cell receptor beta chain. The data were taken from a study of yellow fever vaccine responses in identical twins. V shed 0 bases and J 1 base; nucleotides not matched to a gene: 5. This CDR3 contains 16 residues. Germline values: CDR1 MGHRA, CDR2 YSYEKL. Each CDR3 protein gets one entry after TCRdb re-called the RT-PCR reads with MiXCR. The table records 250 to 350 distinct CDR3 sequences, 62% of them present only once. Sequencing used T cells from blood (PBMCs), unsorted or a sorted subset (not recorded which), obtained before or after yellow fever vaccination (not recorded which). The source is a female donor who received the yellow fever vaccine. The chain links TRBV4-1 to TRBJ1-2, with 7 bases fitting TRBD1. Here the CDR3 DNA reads TGCGCCAGCAGCCAAGATCTGAGACAGGGTAACTATGGCTACACCTTC. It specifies CASSQDLRQGNYGYTF.